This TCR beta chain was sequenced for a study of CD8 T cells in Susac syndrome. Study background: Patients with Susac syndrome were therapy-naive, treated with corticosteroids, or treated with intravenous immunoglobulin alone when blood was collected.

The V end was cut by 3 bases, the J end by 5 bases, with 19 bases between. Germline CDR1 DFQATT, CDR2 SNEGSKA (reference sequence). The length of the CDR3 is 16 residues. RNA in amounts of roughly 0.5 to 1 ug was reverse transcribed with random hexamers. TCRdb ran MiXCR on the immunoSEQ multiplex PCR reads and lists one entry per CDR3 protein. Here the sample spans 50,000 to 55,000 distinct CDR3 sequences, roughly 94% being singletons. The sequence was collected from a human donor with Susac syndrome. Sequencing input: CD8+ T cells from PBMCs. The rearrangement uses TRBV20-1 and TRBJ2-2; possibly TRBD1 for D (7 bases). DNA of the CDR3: TGCAGTGCTAGGTGGCAGGGAGCAGGGGGGACCGGGGAGCTGTTTTTT. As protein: CSARWQGAGGTGELFF.